This entry lists 12 T cell receptor beta chains sequenced from one sample in a study of response to subunit inactivated influenza vaccine. In TCRdb, the RT-PCR reads were re-called with MiXCR into one record per CDR3 protein. The sample carries 500,000 to 600,000 distinct CDR3 sequences, approximately 17% recorded once. The material was CD4+ T cells sorted from PBMCs, obtained less than 25 months after vaccination. The receptor source for this set is a man between 50 and 69 years old who received an inactivated influenza vaccine.

The rearrangement links TRBV10-3 to TRBJ2-3; the match to TRBD2 covers 9 bases. The CDR3 is 18 residues long. Germline assignment: CDR1 ENHRY and CDR2 SYGVKD. V lost 2 bases to trimming and J lost 3 bases; unmatched junction nucleotides: 12. The DNA of the CDR3 is TGTGCCATCAGTGAGAAGGGCGGGAGCGGGAGGCGTACAGATACGCAGTATTTT. It yields the protein CAISEKGGSGRRTDTQYF.

The chain joins TRBV4-1 to TRBJ1-5; D unresolved. Germline V lookup: CDR1 MGHRA, CDR2 YSYEKL. The length of the CDR3 is 14 residues. V dropped 1 base and J dropped 4 bases, with 8 bases sitting between them. The CDR3 protein is CASSQVLGNQPQHF. In DNA form, the CDR3 reads TGCGCCAGCAGCCAAGTTCTCGGAAATCAGCCCCAGCATTTT.

A few counts support this clonotype. This sequence joins TRBV5-5 and TRBJ2-5; maybe TRBD2 (6 bases). This CDR3 spans 14 amino acids. CDR1 is SGHKS and CDR2 is YYEKEE in the germline V gene (reference sequence). The V end lost 10 bases, the J end lost 3 bases, and 19 bases lay between the germline ends. The CDR3 here is CASFRGGTEETQYF. The CDR3 DNA sequence: TGTGCCTCCTTCCGCGGCGGGACCGAAGAGACCCAGTACTTC.

The rearrangement links TRBV5-1 to TRBJ2-2; D gene uncertain. Trimming left V 2 bases short and J 2 bases short, with 13 bases between. The V gene's germline CDR1 is SGHRS and CDR2 YFSETQ. The CDR3 has 16 residues. CDR3 amino acids: CASSFSPGANTGELFF. The CDR3 DNA follows: TGCGCCAGCAGCTTTTCTCCCGGAGCCAACACCGGGGAGCTGTTTTTT.

This clonotype was counted many times. The V and J genes are TRBV4-3 and TRBJ2-1; 9 nucleotides align to TRBD1. With V trimmed by 1 base and J by 3 bases, 1 base remained unmatched. CDR3 length: 15 amino acids. Germline CDR1 and CDR2: LGHNA and YSLEER. The CDR3 coding sequence is TGCGCCAGCAGCCAAGTGGGACAGGGCTACAATGAGCAGTTCTTC. This sequence encodes CASSQVGQGYNEQFF.

This clonotype was counted between two and nine times. The chain combines TRBV6-2 or TRBV6-3 with TRBJ1-1, with D unresolved. Germline V gives CDR1 MNHEY, CDR2 SVGEGT. Trimming took 7 bases from V and 3 from J, leaving 9 bases between them. This CDR3 has 12 residues. The CDR3 here is CASNSDYTEAFF. DNA of the CDR3: TGTGCCAGCAACTCAGACTACACTGAAGCTTTCTTT.

This clonotype was seen ten or more times. This chain uses TRBV5-1 with TRBJ2-1, with TRBD1 matching 10 bases. Germline trimming cut 7 bases from V and 0 bases from J; bases unmatched to any gene: 10. The CDR3 has 17 amino acids. The germline V gene has CDR1 SGHRS and CDR2 YFSETQ. Written as DNA, the CDR3 is TGCGCCAGCCGACAGGGGGCCAAAACTAGCTCCTACAATGAGCAGTTCTTC. The encoded protein is CASRQGAKTSSYNEQFF. The complete variable domain, with remaining parts taken from reference TRBV5-1 and TRBJ2-1, reads KAGVTQTPRYLIKTRGQQVTLSCSPISGHRSVSWYQQTPGQGLQFLFEYFSETQRNKGNFPGRFSGRQFSNSRSEMNVSTLELGDSALYLCASRQGAKTSSYNEQFFGPGTRLTVL.

This clonotype was observed a few times. The gene calls are TRBV30 and TRBJ1-5; D is possibly TRBD1 (6 bases). CDR1 and CDR2 (germline): GTSNPN, SVGIG (reference sequence). Trimming pared 1 base from V and 6 bases from J, leaving 10 bases between. This CDR3 has 13 residues. As DNA, the CDR3 is TGTGCCTGGAGTGCTAGGGGGGCTCAGCCCCAGCATTTT. As protein: CAWSARGAQPQHF.

This clonotype occurred many times. The chain uses TRBV10-3 and TRBJ1-4, with unresolved D. Germline CDR1 reads ENHRY; CDR2 reads SYGVKD. V lost 2 bases, J lost 4 bases, and 8 bases lay in between. The length of the CDR3 is 14 residues. The CDR3 nucleotides are TGTGCCATCAGTGAGACCGACGGTAATGAAAAACTGTTTTTT. This sequence encodes CAISETDGNEKLFF.

The V call is TRBV11-2, the J call TRBJ1-1; D possibly corresponds to TRBD1 (5 bases). Trimming left V 2 bases short and J 2 bases short, with 9 bases between. Germline V gene lookup returns CDR1 SGHAT and CDR2 FQNNGV. The CDR3 extends over 14 amino acids. The CDR3 loop is CASSLLQGNTEAFF. In DNA form, the CDR3 reads TGTGCCAGCAGCTTACTTCAGGGAAACACTGAAGCTTTCTTT.

This clonotype has more than one count but fewer than ten. The chain combines TRBV5-1 with TRBJ1-1, with a weak D call TRBD1 (5 bases). The ends were cut back, 4 bases at V and 1 base at J, with 11 bases in the middle. The CDR3 runs 14 residues. Germline loops: CDR1 SGHRS, CDR2 YFSETQ. The CDR3 DNA reads as TGCGCCAGCAGCAGGGGCCAGAGGAACACTGAAGCTTTCTTT. Translating it yields CASSRGQRNTEAFF.

In this sample, this clonotype turned up a few times. The chain combines TRBV29-1 with TRBJ2-1; 9 bases align to TRBD2. Germline values: CDR1 SQVTM, CDR2 ANQGSEA. CDR3 size: 15 residues. The junction had 10 bases not matched to a gene; V was cut back by 6 bases and J by 4 bases. This CDR3 reads CSVPAGLAGYNEQFF. CDR3 in DNA: TGCAGCGTCCCGGCGGGGCTAGCGGGGTACAATGAGCAGTTCTTC.